Below, 29 T cell receptor beta chains from the same sample are listed, as sequenced in a study of blood T cells in healthy people across ages. Alongside a J-beta primer mix, a sample-barcoded 5' primer served in a second PCR lasting about 7 to 11 cycles. TCRdb recomputed calls from the 5' RACE reads with MiXCR, one row per CDR3 protein. The sample shows approximately 600,000 distinct CDR3 sequences, 45% to 65% of them seen only once. Sequenced: blood. The receptor source for this set is a man in his 60s in good health.

The chain joins TRBV18 to TRBJ2-1, with TRBD1 identical over 7 bases. Looked up from germline, CDR1 is KGHSH and CDR2 is LQKENI. This CDR3 region has 14 residues. Trimming cost V 2 bases and J 3 bases; bases outside gene matches: 1. CDR3: CASSPGDSYNEQFF. The CDR3 DNA reads TGTGCCAGCTCACCAGGGGACAGCTACAATGAGCAGTTCTTC.

The rearrangement uses TRBV20-1 and TRBJ2-7, with D possibly TRBD2 on 5 matching bases. The ends were cut back, 1 base at V and 4 bases at J, with 14 bases in the middle. The CDR3 has 14 residues. Germline loops: CDR1 DFQATT, CDR2 SNEGSKA (reference sequence). CDR3 sequence (DNA): TGCAGTGCTAGAGTGGGCTCGGAGGAGTACGAGCAGTACTTC. Amino acid sequence: CSARVGSEEYEQYF.

The V call is TRBV13, the J call TRBJ2-2; 7 bases map to TRBD1. CDR3 length: 17 residues. V lost 6 bases to trimming and J lost 5 bases; unmatched junction nucleotides: 15. Germline lookup yields CDR1 PRHDT and CDR2 FYEKMQ (reference sequence). CDR3 DNA: TGTGCCAGCAGTACTACGAGGGGGCAGGGGGAAACCGGGGAGCTGTTTTTT. It is translated as CASSTTRGQGETGELFF.

This clonotype has just a few counts. The chain has TRBV20-1 and TRBJ2-1, with 11 bases fitting TRBD2. The CDR3 spans 15 residues. The germline V gene encodes CDR1 DFQATT and CDR2 SNEGSKA (reference sequence). J lost 10 bases, V lost 6 bases, and 14 bases had no gene match. The CDR3 DNA sequence: TGCAGTGCCCCCCCCAGGGCTAGCGGGGGGAGAGAGCAGTTCTTC. This encodes CSAPPRASGGREQFF.

This clonotype has a handful of counts. This chain connects TRBV12-3 or TRBV12-4 to TRBJ2-7; the match to TRBD1 covers 9 bases. J lost 5 bases, V lost 7 bases, and 6 bases had no gene match. The CDR3 runs 13 residues. In nucleotides, the CDR3 is TGTGCCAGCAAGGGACAGGGTTCAAACGAGCAGTACTTC. This gives the protein CASKGQGSNEQYF.

This clonotype showed up just a few times. The chain carries TRBV4-1 and TRBJ1-2; TRBD1 might be the D (5 bases). With 3 bases removed from V and 4 bases from J, the gap between germline ends came to 18 bases. Germline V gene data show CDR1 as MGHRA and CDR2 as YSYEKL. The CDR3 runs 16 residues. Written as DNA, the CDR3 is TGCGCCAGCAGCCAGGGGGGAGCAGGGCCAAGCTATGGCTACACCTTC. Its translation: CASSQGGAGPSYGYTF.

This chain uses TRBV7-2 with TRBJ1-6; the D gene is possibly TRBD1 (6 bases). Trimming removed 2 bases at V and 9 bases at J, with 11 bases between. The CDR3 runs to 14 residues. The germline V gene encodes CDR1 SGHTA and CDR2 FQGNSA. The CDR3 coding sequence is TGTGCCAGCAGCTTACAGGGGTTTGGTTCACCCCTCCACTTT. Protein: CASSLQGFGSPLHF.

This clonotype appeared many times. The genes are TRBV4-1 and TRBJ1-2, with D tentatively TRBD1 (6 bases). The V end was cut by 3 bases, the J end by 7 bases, with 24 bases between. CDR3 length equals 17 residues. Germline V gene data show CDR1 as MGHRA and CDR2 as YSYEKL. CDR3 nucleotides: TGCGCCAGCAGCCAGGAAGGGGGAGTCTTCGGTAGAGGTGGCTACACCTTC. Amino acid sequence: CASSQEGGVFGRGGYTF.

The chain is built from TRBV16 and TRBJ1-5; the match to TRBD1 covers 10 bases. V was pared by 2 bases and J by 7 bases, with 5 bases of the junction left unmatched. Germline CDR1 is KGHSY and CDR2 is FQNENV. This CDR3 spans 15 amino acids. Here the CDR3 DNA reads TGTGCCAGCAGCCAAAGGACAGGGGGGAGGCAGCCCCAGCATTTT. The encoded protein is CASSQRTGGRQPQHF.

The chain carries TRBV7-2 and TRBJ2-4; 11 bases align to TRBD2. The CDR3 runs to 16 residues. V shed 6 bases and J 13 bases; nucleotides not matched to a gene: 17. Germline V gene data show CDR1 as SGHTA and CDR2 as FQGNSA. This chain's CDR3 is CASRPSLAGGPSEQYF. CDR3 DNA sequence: TGTGCCAGCAGGCCAAGCTTAGCGGGAGGGCCCTCTGAGCAGTACTTC.

The chain is built from TRBV7-2 and TRBJ2-7; 8 bases are shared with TRBD1. The CDR3 runs 16 residues. V shed 5 bases and J 2 bases; nucleotides not matched to a gene: 11. Per germline, CDR1 SGHTA and CDR2 FQGNSA. The CDR3 reads CASSVGAGTGAYEQYF. The DNA for the CDR3 is TGTGCCAGCAGCGTGGGGGCCGGGACAGGAGCCTACGAGCAGTACTTC.

The V and J genes are TRBV6-2 or TRBV6-3 and TRBJ1-2; 8 positions agree with TRBD1. The V and J ends lost 8 bases and 12 bases, in that order; junction bases with no gene match: 14. The CDR3 covers 13 residues. The germline CDR1 and CDR2 sequences are MNHEY and SVGEGT. The CDR3 here is CASGSGQVSGHTF. The CDR3 nucleotides are TGTGCCAGCGGGTCGGGACAGGTCTCGGGCCACACCTTC.

The rearrangement links TRBV27 to TRBJ2-5; D uncertain. V was shortened by 2 bases and J by 4 bases, with 11 bases between the two germline ends. The germline gives CDR1 MNHEY, CDR2 SMNVEV (reference sequence). This CDR3 has 14 amino acids. In nucleotides, the CDR3 is TGTGCCAGCAGTTTAAAAGGCAGGCGAGAGACCCAGTACTTC. It encodes CASSLKGRRETQYF.

This clonotype occurred a few times. This sequence joins TRBV5-1 and TRBJ2-7; 9 nucleotides line up with TRBD1. CDR3 length equals 15 residues. The germline CDR1 and CDR2 sequences are SGHRS and YFSETQ. Trimming took 4 bases from V and 2 from J; bases not matched to a gene: 7. The CDR3 DNA sequence: TGCGCCAGCAGCATAAACAGGGGGCCCCCCTACGAGCAGTACTTC. Its protein product is CASSINRGPPYEQYF.

The rearrangement uses TRBV4-1 and TRBJ2-1; 9 bases are shared with TRBD1. CDR3 length: 16 residues. The trim removed 1 base at V and 5 bases at J, leaving 6 bases unmatched. CDR1 MGHRA and CDR2 YSYEKL come from the germline V gene. As DNA, the CDR3 is TGCGCCAGCAGCCAAGGGCCCGGGACAGGGAACAATGAGCAGTTCTTC. Residues: CASSQGPGTGNNEQFF.

The chain uses TRBV4-1 and TRBJ2-3; D remains ambiguous. V lost 1 base and J lost 3, with 17 bases in between. CDR3 size: 17 residues. Germline loops: CDR1 MGHRA, CDR2 YSYEKL. The chain's CDR3 is CASSQVWPVKGTDTQYF. In nucleotides, the CDR3 is TGCGCCAGCAGCCAAGTCTGGCCGGTAAAGGGAACAGATACGCAGTATTTT.

The chain employs TRBV4-1 and TRBJ2-7; D not resolved. Germline V lookup: CDR1 MGHRA, CDR2 YSYEKL. The CDR3 sequence is 15 residues long. V was cut by 0 bases and J by 2 bases, with 11 bases left in between. CDR3 DNA sequence: TGCGCCAGCAGCCAAGATGGGCGAAGGCCCTACGAGCAGTACTTC. This encodes CASSQDGRRPYEQYF.

The chain recombines TRBV10-3 with TRBJ1-4; 9 positions agree with TRBD1. Germline trimming cut 11 bases from V and 8 bases from J; bases unmatched to any gene: 6. There are 12 residues in the CDR3. Germline V gene sequence: CDR1 ENHRY, CDR2 SYGVKD. The CDR3 sequence: CASGTGPEKLFF. As DNA, the CDR3 is TGTGCCTCCGGGACAGGGCCAGAAAAACTGTTTTTT.

The chain carries TRBV11-2 and TRBJ1-3, with D uncertain. The V end was cut by 1 base, the J end by 0 bases, with 7 bases between. There are 15 residues in the CDR3. The V gene's germline CDR1 is SGHAT and CDR2 FQNNGV. The CDR3: CASSLAPASGNTIYF. The CDR3 DNA follows: TGTGCCAGCAGCTTAGCTCCGGCCTCTGGAAACACCATATATTTT.

This rearrangement joins TRBV11-2 to TRBJ2-2; D possibly uses TRBD1 or TRBD2 (5 bases each). The CDR3 runs 15 residues. Germline CDR1 SGHAT, CDR2 FQNNGV. V was shortened by 0 bases and J by 8 bases, with 13 bases between the two germline ends. The CDR3 protein is CASSLDQRGAGELFF. DNA for the CDR3: TGTGCCAGCAGCTTAGATCAAAGGGGAGCGGGGGAGCTGTTTTTT.

The chain carries TRBV9 and TRBJ2-3; D gene ambiguous. This CDR3 has 13 residues. Germline V lookup: CDR1 SGDLS, CDR2 YYNGEE. V gave up 0 bases and J gave up 6 bases, with 8 bases separating them. In nucleotides, the CDR3 is TGTGCCAGCAGCGTAGATCAGAGGGATACGCAGTATTTT. Its translation: CASSVDQRDTQYF.

The V gene is TRBV15, the J gene TRBJ1-1, with D possibly being TRBD1 (5 bases). CDR1 and CDR2 (germline): LNHNV, YYDKDF (reference sequence). There are 15 residues in the CDR3. Trimming took off 0 bases at V and 7 bases at J, with 15 bases between the two ends. The CDR3 is CATSRDKVRGGEAFF. CDR3 in DNA: TGTGCCACCAGCAGAGATAAAGTCCGCGGGGGTGAAGCTTTCTTT.

This rearrangement joins TRBV6-5 to TRBJ2-6; D is ambiguous. Germline assignment: CDR1 MNHEY and CDR2 SVGAGI. This CDR3 spans 16 amino acids. V lost 9 bases and J lost 5, with 20 bases in between. In DNA form, the CDR3 reads TGTGCCAGTAAAGGGCCCCGTCTCGTCAGGGCCAACGTCCTGACTTTC. Residues: CASKGPRLVRANVLTF.

This clonotype was observed a handful of times. The chain couples TRBV20-1 to TRBJ1-1; tentatively, D is TRBD1 (5 bases). CDR3 length: 13 residues. The ends were cut back, 7 bases at V and 7 bases at J, with 19 bases in the middle. The germline V gene has CDR1 DFQATT and CDR2 SNEGSKA (reference sequence). CDR3 DNA: TGCAGTGTTCCACTAGCAGGGCTCCTTGAAGCTTTCTTT. Residues: CSVPLAGLLEAFF.

This clonotype was found many times. The rearrangement uses TRBV9 and TRBJ2-5; perhaps TRBD2 as D (6 bases). The CDR3 consists of 15 residues. The germline V gene has CDR1 SGDLS and CDR2 YYNGEE. The germline V and J ends were trimmed by 6 bases and 5 bases, with 20 bases remaining between them. CDR3 bases: TGTGCCAGCACGGCCACGCCGGGACTTCAGGAGACCCAGTACTTC. Its protein product is CASTATPGLQETQYF.

The chain is built from TRBV15 and TRBJ2-3, with 12 bases matching TRBD1. This CDR3 comprises 16 residues. Looked up from germline, CDR1 is LNHNV and CDR2 is YYDKDF (reference sequence). The trim removed 0 bases at V and 6 bases at J, leaving 4 bases unmatched. The CDR3 is CATSRDGTGGRDTQYF. CDR3 sequence (DNA): TGTGCCACCAGCAGAGATGGGACAGGGGGCAGGGATACGCAGTATTTT.

The CDR3 spells CASSPATGPDTQYF. The CDR3 bases are TGTGCCAGCAGCCCAGCGACAGGGCCAGATACGCAGTATTTT. This rearrangement joins TRBV7-9 to TRBJ2-3; the match to TRBD1 covers 7 bases. The J segment lost 4 bases and the V segment lost 5 bases, leaving 6 bases of the junction unmatched. The CDR3 loop spans 14 amino acids. Germline lookup yields CDR1 SEHNR and CDR2 FQNEAQ (reference sequence).

The rearrangement uses TRBV7-2 and TRBJ1-2; D is possibly TRBD1 (5 bases). The CDR3 consists of 13 residues. V was pared by 1 base and J by 3 bases, with 6 bases between. CDR1 is SGHTA and CDR2 is FQGNSA in the germline V gene. CDR3 sequence reads: CASSLGQHYGYTF. CDR3 nucleotides: TGTGCCAGCAGCTTAGGACAGCACTATGGCTACACCTTC.

The chain is built from TRBV27 and TRBJ1-6, with 8 bases lining up with TRBD1. Germline CDR1 MNHEY, CDR2 SMNVEV (reference sequence). With V trimmed by 5 bases and J by 9 bases, 15 bases remained unmatched. There are 17 residues in the CDR3. The CDR3: CASSQHQTGVRRSPLHF. CDR3 coding DNA: TGTGCCAGCAGTCAGCACCAGACAGGGGTGAGACGTTCACCCCTCCACTTT.